The 13 T cell receptor beta chains below all came from one sample that was sequenced in a study of OX40 agonist ivuxolimab in advanced cancers. Only in-frame clones appear in the TCRdb table, and some are missing; sequencing was by immunoSEQ multiplex PCR. The sample comprises around 100,000 clones, about 91% of which are singletons, and about 0.3% rests with the top ten. This material consisted of CD4+ or CD8+ T cells sorted from blood, taken in a trial of the OX40 agonist ivuxolimab. The receptors derive from an adult with an advanced solid tumor such as melanoma, head and neck, liver or kidney cancer.

V and J are TRBV18 and TRBJ1-5; tentative D call: TRBD1 (5 bases). Germline loops: CDR1 KGHSH, CDR2 LQKENI. V shed 2 bases and J shed 5 bases, with 13 bases lying between them. The CDR3 consists of 15 residues. The CDR3 DNA sequence: TGTGCCAGCTCACCATTTCTGGGGGAAGATCAGCCCCAGCATTTT. Protein sequence: CASSPFLGEDQPQHF.

This clone was recorded a few times. This chain joins TRBV5-4 and TRBJ1-3; 8 bases map to TRBD1. The CDR3 has 17 residues. CDR1 is SGHNT, CDR2 YYREEE, per germline (reference sequence). V trimming: 4 bases; J trimming: 0 bases; junction bases outside the gene matches: 9. This CDR3 reads CASSTGTGHGSGNTIYF. For the CDR3, the DNA is TGTGCCAGCAGCACCGGGACAGGTCACGGCTCTGGAAACACCATATATTTT.

This chain joins TRBV14 and TRBJ2-3; tentative D call: TRBD2 (5 bases). Germline V CDR1 and CDR2: SGHDN, FVKESK. This CDR3 is built from 17 residues. The V end was cut by 4 bases, the J end by 0 bases, with 17 bases between. In DNA, the CDR3 is TGTGCCAGCAGCCCCGTGAAGCCGGGGTGGAGCACAGATACGCAGTATTTT. Protein product: CASSPVKPGWSTDTQYF. Full variable domain (outside the CDR3, taken from reference TRBV14 and TRBJ2-3): EAGVTQFPSHSVIEKGQTVTLRCDPISGHDNLYWYRRVMGKEIKFLLHFVKESKQDESGMPNNRFLAERTGGTYSTLKVQPAELEDSGVYFCASSPVKPGWSTDTQYFGPGTRLTVL.

Written as DNA, the CDR3 is TGTGCTAGTGGATCATCAGGGGGCTATGGCTACACCTTC. Its translation is CASGSSGGYGYTF. V is TRBV12-5 and J is TRBJ1-2; 7 nucleotides match TRBD1. Germline V lookup: CDR1 LGHNT, CDR2 FRNRAP. The V segment lost 6 bases and the J segment 4 bases; nucleotides outside the gene matches: 5. The CDR3 has 13 residues. Supplemented by reference TRBV12-5 and TRBJ1-2, the full variable domain reads DARVTQTPRHKVTEMGQEVTMRCQPILGHNTVFWYRQTMMQGLELLAYFRNRAPLDDSGMPKDRFSAEMPDATLATLKIQPSEPRDSAVYFCASGSSGGYGYTFGSGTRLTVV.

This rearrangement joins TRBV11-2 to TRBJ2-7; 7 bases are a match to TRBD2. The CDR3 is made up of 15 amino acids. Germline V lookup: CDR1 SGHAT, CDR2 FQNNGV. The ends lost 5 bases at V and 0 bases at J; junction bases unmatched: 7. The CDR3 bases are TGTGCCAGCAGCCCGGGGGGATTTTCCTCCTACGAGCAGTACTTC. Its protein product is CASSPGGFSSYEQYF.

V and J are TRBV19 and TRBJ2-7, with 8 bases aligning to TRBD1. With V trimmed by 3 bases and J by 3 bases, 7 bases remained unmatched. The CDR3 contains 15 residues. From germline, CDR1 is LNHDA and CDR2 SQIVND (reference sequence). The CDR3 protein is CASSIFGTGDYEQYF. The DNA of the CDR3 is TGTGCCAGTAGTATTTTCGGGACAGGTGACTACGAGCAGTACTTC.

CDR3 sequence: CASSSGESTGNTIYF. The DNA of the CDR3 is TGTGCCAGCAGCTCAGGGGAGAGTACTGGAAACACCATATATTTT. The chain links TRBV11-2 to TRBJ1-3; D is possibly TRBD1 (6 bases). The CDR3 is 15 residues long. Trimming removed 4 bases at V and 2 bases at J, with 12 bases between. Germline lookup yields CDR1 SGHAT and CDR2 FQNNGV.

J is TRBJ1-6 and V is TRBV7-9, with 7 nucleotides matching TRBD1. The J segment lost 10 bases and the V segment lost 3 bases, leaving 6 bases of the junction unmatched. The CDR3 runs 14 residues. Germline-derived CDR1 and CDR2 are SEHNR and FQNEAQ (reference sequence). The CDR3 DNA sequence: TGTGCCAGCAGCTTCCGACAGGGAAGGTCACCCCTCCACTTT. It encodes CASSFRQGRSPLHF.

The chain employs TRBV28 and TRBJ2-5; possible D gene TRBD2, 6 bases. Deletions cut 5 bases from V and 5 bases from J, with 18 bases between. The CDR3 consists of 15 residues. Germline lookup yields CDR1 MDHEN and CDR2 SYDVKM. Here the CDR3 DNA reads TGTGCCAGCAGTGACCCTTCAGCTGGGGGGGAGACCCAGTACTTC. Translated, it gives CASSDPSAGGETQYF.

V is TRBV7-6 and J is TRBJ2-5; no firm D call. CDR1 and CDR2 from the germline V gene are SGHVS and FNYEAQ. Deletions cut 0 bases from V and 4 bases from J, with 0 bases between. This CDR3 contains 11 residues. The CDR3 region has the DNA TGTGCCAGCAGCTTAGCAGAGACCCAGTACTTC. Its translation: CASSLAETQYF. Together with reference TRBV7-6 and TRBJ2-5, the CDR3 gives the full variable domain: GAGVSQSPRYKVTKRGQDVALRCDPISGHVSLYWYRQALGQGPEFLTYFNYEAQQDKSGLPNDRFSAERPEGSISTLTIQRTEQRDSAMYRCASSLAETQYFGPGTRLLVL.

V is TRBV6-5 and J is TRBJ2-3; TRBD1 matches at 8 bases. Trimming at V came to 6 bases and at J to 5 bases, leaving 10 bases not matched to a gene. Per the germline V gene, CDR1 is MNHEY and CDR2 is SVGAGI. This CDR3 region has 15 residues. The CDR3 sequence: CASRRFDRGEDTQYF. DNA for the CDR3: TGTGCCAGCAGACGTTTTGACAGGGGAGAAGATACGCAGTATTTT.

This chain joins TRBV18 and TRBJ1-2; D is ambiguous. Trimming pared 5 bases from V and 3 bases from J, leaving 13 bases between. Germline CDR1 KGHSH, CDR2 LQKENI. The CDR3 has 14 amino acids. Here the CDR3 DNA reads TGTGCCAGCTCATTGAAGGCGGATTACTATGGCTACACCTTC. It is translated as CASSLKADYYGYTF.

The chain's CDR3 is CASSSWGGGMTEAFF. CDR3 in DNA: TGTGCCAGCAGTTCTTGGGGAGGGGGGATGACTGAAGCTTTCTTT. V gene TRBV27 combines with J gene TRBJ1-1; perhaps TRBD1 as D (6 bases). This CDR3 is 15 amino acids long. The germline gives CDR1 MNHEY, CDR2 SMNVEV (reference sequence). V dropped 4 bases and J dropped 5 bases, with 17 bases sitting between them.